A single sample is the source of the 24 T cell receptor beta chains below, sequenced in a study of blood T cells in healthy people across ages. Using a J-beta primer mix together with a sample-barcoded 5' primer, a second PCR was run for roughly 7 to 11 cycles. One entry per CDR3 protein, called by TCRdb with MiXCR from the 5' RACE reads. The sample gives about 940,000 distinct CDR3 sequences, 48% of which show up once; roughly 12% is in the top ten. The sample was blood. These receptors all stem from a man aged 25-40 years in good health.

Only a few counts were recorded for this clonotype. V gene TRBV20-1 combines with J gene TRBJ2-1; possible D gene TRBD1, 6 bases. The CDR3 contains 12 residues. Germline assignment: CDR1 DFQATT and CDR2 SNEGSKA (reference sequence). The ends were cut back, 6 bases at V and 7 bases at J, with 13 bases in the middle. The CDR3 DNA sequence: TGCAGTGCGTCAGCTCAGGGGAATGAGCAGTTCTTC. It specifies CSASAQGNEQFF.

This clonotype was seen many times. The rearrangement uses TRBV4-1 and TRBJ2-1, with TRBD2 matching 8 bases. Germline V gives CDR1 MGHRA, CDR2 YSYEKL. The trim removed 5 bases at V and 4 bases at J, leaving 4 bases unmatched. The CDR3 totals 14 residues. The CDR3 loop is CASSTTSGYNEQFF. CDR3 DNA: TGCGCCAGCAGCACCACTAGCGGATACAATGAGCAGTTCTTC.

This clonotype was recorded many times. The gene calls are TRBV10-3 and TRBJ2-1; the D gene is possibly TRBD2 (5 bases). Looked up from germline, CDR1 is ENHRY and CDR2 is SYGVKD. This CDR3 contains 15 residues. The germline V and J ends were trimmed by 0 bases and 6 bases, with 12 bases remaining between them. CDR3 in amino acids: CAISESTLGSNEQFF. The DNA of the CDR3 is TGTGCCATCAGTGAGTCGACACTAGGAAGCAATGAGCAGTTCTTC.

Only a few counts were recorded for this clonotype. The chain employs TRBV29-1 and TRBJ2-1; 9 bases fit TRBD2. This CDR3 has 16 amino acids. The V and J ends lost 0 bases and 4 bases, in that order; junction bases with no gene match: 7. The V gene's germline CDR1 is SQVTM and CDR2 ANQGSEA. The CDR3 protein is CSVEDLLSGGYNEQFF. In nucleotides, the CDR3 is TGCAGCGTTGAAGACCTTCTTAGCGGGGGTTACAATGAGCAGTTCTTC.

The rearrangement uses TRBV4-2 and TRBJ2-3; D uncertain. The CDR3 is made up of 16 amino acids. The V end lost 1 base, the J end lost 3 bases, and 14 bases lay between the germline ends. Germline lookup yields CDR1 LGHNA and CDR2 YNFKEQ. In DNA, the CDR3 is TGTGCCAGCAGCCAAGGATTAGGTCTGGGGACAGATACGCAGTATTTT. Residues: CASSQGLGLGTDTQYF.

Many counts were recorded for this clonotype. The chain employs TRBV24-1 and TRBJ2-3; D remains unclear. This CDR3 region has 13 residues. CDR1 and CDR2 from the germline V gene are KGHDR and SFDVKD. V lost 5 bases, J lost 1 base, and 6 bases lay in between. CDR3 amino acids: CATSGGGTDTQYF. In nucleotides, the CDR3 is TGTGCCACCAGTGGTGGTGGCACAGATACGCAGTATTTT.

The CDR3 loop is CSVEDRDTQYF. The CDR3 nucleotides are TGCAGCGTTGAAGACCGAGATACGCAGTATTTT. The V call is TRBV29-1, the J call TRBJ2-3, with D unresolved. The CDR3 runs 11 residues. Trimming removed 0 bases at V and 5 bases at J, with 3 bases between. CDR1 and CDR2 from the germline V gene are SQVTM and ANQGSEA.

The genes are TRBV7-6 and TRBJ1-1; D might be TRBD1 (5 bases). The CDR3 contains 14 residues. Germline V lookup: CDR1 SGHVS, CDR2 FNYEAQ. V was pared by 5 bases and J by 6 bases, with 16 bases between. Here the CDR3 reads CASSATQGLAEAFF. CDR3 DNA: TGTGCCAGCAGCGCTACGCAGGGATTAGCTGAAGCTTTCTTT.

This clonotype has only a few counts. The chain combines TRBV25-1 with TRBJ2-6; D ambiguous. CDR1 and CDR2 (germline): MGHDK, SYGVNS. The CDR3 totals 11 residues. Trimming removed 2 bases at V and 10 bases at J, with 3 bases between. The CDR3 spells CASSETNVLTF. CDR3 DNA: TGTGCCAGCAGTGAAACAAACGTCCTGACTTTC.

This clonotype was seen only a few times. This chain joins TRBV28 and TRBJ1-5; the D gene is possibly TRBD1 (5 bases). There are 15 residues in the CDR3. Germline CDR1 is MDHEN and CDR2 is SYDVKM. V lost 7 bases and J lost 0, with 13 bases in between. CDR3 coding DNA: TGTGCCAGCACCCCGGGGGGGAATAGCAATCAGCCCCAGCATTTT. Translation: CASTPGGNSNQPQHF. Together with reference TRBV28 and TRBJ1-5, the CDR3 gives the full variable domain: DVKVTQSSRYLVKRTGEKVFLECVQDMDHENMFWYRQDPGLGLRLIYFSYDVKMKEKGDIPEGYSVSREKKERFSLILESASTNQTSMYLCASTPGGNSNQPQHFGDGTRLSIL.

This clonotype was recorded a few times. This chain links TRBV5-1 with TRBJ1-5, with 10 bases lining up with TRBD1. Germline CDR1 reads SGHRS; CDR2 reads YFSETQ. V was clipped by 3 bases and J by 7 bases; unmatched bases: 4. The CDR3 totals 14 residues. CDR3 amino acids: CASSSGQGVQPQHF. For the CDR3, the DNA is TGCGCCAGCAGCTCAGGACAGGGGGTACAGCCCCAGCATTTT. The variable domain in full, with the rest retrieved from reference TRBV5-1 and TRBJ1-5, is KAGVTQTPRYLIKTRGQQVTLSCSPISGHRSVSWYQQTPGQGLQFLFEYFSETQRNKGNFPGRFSGRQFSNSRSEMNVSTLELGDSALYLCASSSGQGVQPQHFGDGTRLSIL.

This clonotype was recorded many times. This chain's CDR3 is CASKRLATQETQYF. The DNA of the CDR3 is TGCGCCAGCAAAAGACTAGCGACCCAAGAGACCCAGTACTTC. J is TRBJ2-5 and V is TRBV5-1; 8 nucleotides agree with TRBD2. The CDR3 spans 14 residues. The ends lost 6 bases at V and 1 base at J; junction bases unmatched: 5. Germline CDR1 is SGHRS and CDR2 is YFSETQ.

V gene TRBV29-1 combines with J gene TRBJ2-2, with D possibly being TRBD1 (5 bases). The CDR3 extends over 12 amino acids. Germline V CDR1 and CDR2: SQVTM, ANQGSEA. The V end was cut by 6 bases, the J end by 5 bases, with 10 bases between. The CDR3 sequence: CSVVRQTGELFF. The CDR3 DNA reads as TGCAGCGTGGTTAGACAGACCGGGGAGCTGTTTTTT.

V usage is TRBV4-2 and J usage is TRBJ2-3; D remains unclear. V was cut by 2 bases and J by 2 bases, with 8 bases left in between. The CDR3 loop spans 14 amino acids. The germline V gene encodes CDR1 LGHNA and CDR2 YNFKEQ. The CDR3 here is CASSQRHITDTQYF. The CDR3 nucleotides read TGTGCCAGCAGCCAAAGACATATCACAGATACGCAGTATTTT.

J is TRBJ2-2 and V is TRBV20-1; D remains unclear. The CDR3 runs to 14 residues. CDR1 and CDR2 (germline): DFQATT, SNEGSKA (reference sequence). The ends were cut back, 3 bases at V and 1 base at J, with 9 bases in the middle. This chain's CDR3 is CSARPRRNTGELFF. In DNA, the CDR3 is TGCAGTGCTAGGCCCAGGAGGAACACCGGGGAGCTGTTTTTT.

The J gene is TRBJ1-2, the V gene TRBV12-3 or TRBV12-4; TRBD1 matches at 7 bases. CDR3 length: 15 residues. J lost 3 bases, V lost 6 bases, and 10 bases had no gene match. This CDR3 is CASSSRQGGHYGYTF. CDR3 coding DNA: TGTGCCAGCAGCTCTCGACAGGGCGGTCACTATGGCTACACCTTC.

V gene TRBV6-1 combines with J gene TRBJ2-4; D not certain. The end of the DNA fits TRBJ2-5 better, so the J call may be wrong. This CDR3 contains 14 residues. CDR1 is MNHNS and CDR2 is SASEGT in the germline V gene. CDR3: CASRPTNGQETQYF. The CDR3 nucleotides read TGTGCCAGCAGACCAACTAACGGACAAGAGACCCAGTACTTC.

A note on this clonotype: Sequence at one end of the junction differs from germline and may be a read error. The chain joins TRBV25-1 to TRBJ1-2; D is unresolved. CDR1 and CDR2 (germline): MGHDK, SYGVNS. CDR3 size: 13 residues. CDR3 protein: CASSESRFYDYTF. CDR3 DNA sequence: TGTGCCAGCAGTGAATCTCGGTTCTATGACTACACCTTC.

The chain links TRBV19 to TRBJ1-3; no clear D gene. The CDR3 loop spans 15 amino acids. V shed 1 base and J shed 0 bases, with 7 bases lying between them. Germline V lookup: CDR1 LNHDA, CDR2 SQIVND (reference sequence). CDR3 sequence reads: CASSIGDISGNTIYF. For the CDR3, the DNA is TGTGCCAGTAGTATAGGAGACATCTCTGGAAACACCATATATTTT.

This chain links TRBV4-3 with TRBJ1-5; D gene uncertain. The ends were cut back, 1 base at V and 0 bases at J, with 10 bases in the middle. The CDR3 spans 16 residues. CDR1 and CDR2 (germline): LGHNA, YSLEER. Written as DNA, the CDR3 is TGCGCCAGCAGCCAAGGGGCGGGGAATAGCAATCAGCCCCAGCATTTT. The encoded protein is CASSQGAGNSNQPQHF.

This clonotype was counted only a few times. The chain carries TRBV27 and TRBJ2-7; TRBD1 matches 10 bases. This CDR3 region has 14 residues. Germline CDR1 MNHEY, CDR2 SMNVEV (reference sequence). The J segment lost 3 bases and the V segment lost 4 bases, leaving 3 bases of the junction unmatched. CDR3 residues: CASSYGDRGYEQYF. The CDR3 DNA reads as TGTGCCAGCAGTTACGGGGACAGGGGCTACGAGCAGTACTTC.

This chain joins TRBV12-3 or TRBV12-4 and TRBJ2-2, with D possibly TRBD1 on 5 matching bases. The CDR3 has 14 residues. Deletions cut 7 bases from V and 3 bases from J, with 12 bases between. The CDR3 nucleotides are TGTGCCAGCACTCTTGGACAATACACCGGGGAGCTGTTTTTT. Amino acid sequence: CASTLGQYTGELFF.

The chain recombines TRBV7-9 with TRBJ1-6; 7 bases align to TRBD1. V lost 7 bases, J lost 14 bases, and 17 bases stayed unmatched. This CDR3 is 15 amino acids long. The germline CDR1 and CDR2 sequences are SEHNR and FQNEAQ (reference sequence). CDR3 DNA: TGTGCCAGCACCTTTTTCCGGGACAGTGCCTCCTCCCTCCACTTT. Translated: CASTFFRDSASSLHF.

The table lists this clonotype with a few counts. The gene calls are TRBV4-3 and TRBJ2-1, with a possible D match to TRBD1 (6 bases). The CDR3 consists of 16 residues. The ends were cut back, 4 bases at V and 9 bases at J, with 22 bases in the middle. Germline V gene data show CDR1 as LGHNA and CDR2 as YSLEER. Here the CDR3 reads CASSRNPGQTTSEQFF. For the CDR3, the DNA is TGCGCCAGCAGCCGAAACCCGGGACAAACTACAAGTGAGCAGTTCTTC.